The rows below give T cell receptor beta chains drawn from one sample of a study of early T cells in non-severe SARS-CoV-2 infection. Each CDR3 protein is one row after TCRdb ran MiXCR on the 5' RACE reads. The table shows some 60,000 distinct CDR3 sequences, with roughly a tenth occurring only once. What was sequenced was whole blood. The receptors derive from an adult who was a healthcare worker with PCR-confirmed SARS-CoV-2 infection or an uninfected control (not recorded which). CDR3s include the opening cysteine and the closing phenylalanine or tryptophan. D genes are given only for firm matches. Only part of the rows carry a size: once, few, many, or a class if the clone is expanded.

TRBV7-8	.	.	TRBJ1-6	CASSFQGSPLHF	TGTGCCAGCAGCTTTCAGGGATCACCCCTCCACTTT
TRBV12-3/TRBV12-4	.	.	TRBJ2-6	CASKSSGANVLTF	TGTGCCAGCAAGAGTTCTGGGGCCAACGTCCTGACTTTC
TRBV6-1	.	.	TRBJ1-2	CASSEIHRSIYGYTF	TGTGCCAGCAGTGAAATTCACAGGTCAATCTATGGCTACACCTTC
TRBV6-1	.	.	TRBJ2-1	CASSEWTRNEQFF	TGTGCCAGCAGTGAGTGGACCCGGAATGAGCAGTTCTTC
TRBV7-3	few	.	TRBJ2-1	CASSSSDYNEQFF	TGTGCCAGCAGCTCGTCGGACTACAATGAGCAGTTCTTC
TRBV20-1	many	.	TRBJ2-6	CSAQQQASGANVLTF	TGCAGTGCTCAACAACAGGCTTCTGGGGCCAACGTCCTGACTTTC
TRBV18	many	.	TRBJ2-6	CASSPRHSGANVLTF	TGTGCCAGCTCACCTCGGCACTCTGGGGCCAACGTCCTGACTTTC
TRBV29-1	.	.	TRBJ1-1	CSVSETANTEAFF	TGCAGCGTTTCGGAGACGGCGAACACTGAAGCTTTCTTT
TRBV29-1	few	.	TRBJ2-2	CSVLDDGNTGELFF	TGCAGCGTGCTAGACGACGGGAACACCGGGGAGCTGTTTTTT
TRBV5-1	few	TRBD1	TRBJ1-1	CASSLGQGGTNTEAFF	TGCGCCAGCAGCTTAGGACAGGGCGGAACAAACACTGAAGCTTTCTTT
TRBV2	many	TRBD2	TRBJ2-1	CASSPQRGGRNEQFF	TGTGCCAGCAGTCCCCAGCGGGGGGGCCGCAATGAGCAGTTCTTC
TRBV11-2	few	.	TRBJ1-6	CASSTNTFSSYNSPLHF	TGTGCCAGCAGCACTAACACGTTCAGCTCCTATAATTCACCCCTCCACTTT
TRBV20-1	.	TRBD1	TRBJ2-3	CSAGTADTQYF	TGCAGTGCTGGGACAGCAGATACGCAGTATTTT
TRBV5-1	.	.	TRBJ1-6	CATREAGTQRSPLHF	TGCGCCACCAGAGAGGCTGGGACGCAGAGGTCACCCCTCCACTTT
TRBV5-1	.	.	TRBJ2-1	CASSLGGGEQFF	TGCGCCAGCAGCTTGGGGGGAGGCGAGCAGTTCTTC
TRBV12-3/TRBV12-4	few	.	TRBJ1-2	CASSFRGGYTF	TGTGCCAGCAGTTTTAGGGGTGGCTACACCTTC
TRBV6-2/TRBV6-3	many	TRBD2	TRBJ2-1	CASGTSGAKISSYNEQFF	TGTGCCAGCGGGACTAGCGGGGCCAAAATTAGCTCCTACAATGAGCAGTTCTTC